Sequencing of this TCR beta chain was carried out in a study of human CD8 memory T cell subsets. Study-wide points: Sequencing in this study was performed exclusively on T cell receptor beta chains.

Germline V gene sequence: CDR1 ENHRY, CDR2 SYGVKD. There are 16 residues in the CDR3. Investigators built TCR beta libraries using UMI-labeled 5' RACE. TCRdb reanalyzed the 5' RACE reads, giving one entry per CDR3 protein sequence and no DNA. Found here are some 11,000 distinct CDR3 sequences; the top ten clones hold roughly a sixth. Per subset, duplicate vials of more than 130,000 sorted CD8+ T cells supplied RNA. For this clonotype: The antigen is not known.

The sequenced sample was CD8+ T cells from PBMCs. The clonotype originates from a human donor in good health. The rearrangement links TRBV10-3 to TRBJ2-7; TCRdb outputs TRBD1, but without DNA this stays unchecked. The CDR3 sequence: CAISHPLGNANYEQYF.